This TCR beta chain originates from a study of regulatory T cells in long-lasting Graves disease. HTBI primers from iRepertoire and Arm-PCR of CDR3 regions yielded the TCR beta libraries. TCRdb reanalysed the multiplex PCR reads using MiXCR and keeps one entry per CDR3 protein. The table lists about half a million distinct CDR3 sequences, less than 25% of them singletons. Trimming stripped 1 base from V and 0 bases from J, with 6 bases between. Per germline, CDR1 MDHEN and CDR2 SYDVKM. The CDR3 has 14 residues. This clonotype occurred many times. Time point meaning: persistent/refractory GD, antithyroid drugs over 5 years with positive TRAb. RNA isolated from PBMCs was used to make the TCR library. Xi'an, China, was home to the endocrinology department that provided patients.

The rearrangement uses TRBV28 and TRBJ1-1; no definite D call. The receptor was isolated from a female donor with Graves disease. The sample was peripheral blood mononuclear cells (PBMCs), taken when the disease was refractory, from a patient treated with antithyroid drugs. Here the CDR3 DNA reads TGTGCCAGCAGTTTATCGAGCGTGAACACTGAAGCTTTCTTT. Translating it yields CASSLSSVNTEAFF. The full variable domain, with the rest looked up from reference TRBV28 and TRBJ1-1, is DVKVTQSSRYLVKRTGEKVFLECVQDMDHENMFWYRQDPGLGLRLIYFSYDVKMKEKGDIPEGYSVSREKKERFSLILESASTNQTSMYLCASSLSSVNTEAFFGQGTRLTVV.